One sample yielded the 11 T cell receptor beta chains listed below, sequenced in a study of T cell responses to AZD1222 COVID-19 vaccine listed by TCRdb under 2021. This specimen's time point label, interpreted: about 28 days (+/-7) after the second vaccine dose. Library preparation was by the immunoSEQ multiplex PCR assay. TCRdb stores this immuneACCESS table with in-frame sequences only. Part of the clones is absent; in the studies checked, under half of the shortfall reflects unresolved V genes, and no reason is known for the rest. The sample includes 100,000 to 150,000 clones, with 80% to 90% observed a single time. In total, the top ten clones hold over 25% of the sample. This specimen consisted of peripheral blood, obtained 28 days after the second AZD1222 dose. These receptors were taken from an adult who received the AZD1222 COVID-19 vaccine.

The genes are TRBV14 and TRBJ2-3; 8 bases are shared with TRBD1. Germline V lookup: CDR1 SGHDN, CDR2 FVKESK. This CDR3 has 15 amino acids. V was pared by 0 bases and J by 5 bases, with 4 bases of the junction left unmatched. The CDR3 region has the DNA TGTGCCAGCAGCCAAGACGGCAGGGGGCAAGATACGCAGTATTTT. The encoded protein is CASSQDGRGQDTQYF.

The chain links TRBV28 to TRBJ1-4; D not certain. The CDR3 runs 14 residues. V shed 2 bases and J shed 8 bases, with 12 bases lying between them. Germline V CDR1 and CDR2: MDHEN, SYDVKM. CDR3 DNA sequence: TGTGCCAGCAGTTTAATGGTTCCCCCCGAAAAACTGTTTTTT. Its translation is CASSLMVPPEKLFF.

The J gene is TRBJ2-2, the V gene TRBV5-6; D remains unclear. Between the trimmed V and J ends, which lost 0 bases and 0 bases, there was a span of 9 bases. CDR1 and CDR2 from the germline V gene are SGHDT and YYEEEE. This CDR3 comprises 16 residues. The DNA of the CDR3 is TGTGCCAGCAGCTTGGCCTATGCAGCGAACACCGGGGAGCTGTTTTTT. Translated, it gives CASSLAYAANTGELFF.

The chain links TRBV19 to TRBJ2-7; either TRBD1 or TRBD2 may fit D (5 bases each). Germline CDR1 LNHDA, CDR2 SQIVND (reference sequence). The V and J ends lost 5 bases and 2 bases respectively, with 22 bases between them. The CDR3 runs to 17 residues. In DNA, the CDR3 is TGTGCCAGTAGTCTCGGGACCGATAACGCGTATCCCTACGAGCAGTACTTC. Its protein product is CASSLGTDNAYPYEQYF.

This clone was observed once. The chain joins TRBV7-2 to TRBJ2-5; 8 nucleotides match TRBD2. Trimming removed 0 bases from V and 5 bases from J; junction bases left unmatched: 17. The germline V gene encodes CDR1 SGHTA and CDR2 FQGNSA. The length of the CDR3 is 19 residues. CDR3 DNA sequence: TGTGCCAGCAGCTTAGCGGTACCCGGCGGGGGGATATTCTTGGAGACCCAGTACTTC. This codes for CASSLAVPGGGIFLETQYF.

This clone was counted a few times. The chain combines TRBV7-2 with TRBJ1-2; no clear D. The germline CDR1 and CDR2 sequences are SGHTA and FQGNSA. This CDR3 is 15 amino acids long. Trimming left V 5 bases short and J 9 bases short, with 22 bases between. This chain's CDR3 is CASSPNQAGVASYTF. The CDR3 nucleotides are TGTGCCAGCAGCCCTAACCAGGCCGGAGTTGCCAGCTACACCTTC.

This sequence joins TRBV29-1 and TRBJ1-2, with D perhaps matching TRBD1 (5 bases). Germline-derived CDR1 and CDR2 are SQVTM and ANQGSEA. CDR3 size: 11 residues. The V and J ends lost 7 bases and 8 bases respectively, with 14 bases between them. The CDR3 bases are TGCAGCGCTGGGACGGCTGGCGGCTACACCTTC. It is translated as CSAGTAGGYTF.

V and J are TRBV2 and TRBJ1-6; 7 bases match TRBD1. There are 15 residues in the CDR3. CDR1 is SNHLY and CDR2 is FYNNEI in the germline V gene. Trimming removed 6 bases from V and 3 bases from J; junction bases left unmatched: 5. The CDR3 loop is CASRLTGDYNSPLHF. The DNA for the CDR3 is TGTGCCAGCAGGCTAACAGGGGACTATAATTCACCCCTCCACTTT.

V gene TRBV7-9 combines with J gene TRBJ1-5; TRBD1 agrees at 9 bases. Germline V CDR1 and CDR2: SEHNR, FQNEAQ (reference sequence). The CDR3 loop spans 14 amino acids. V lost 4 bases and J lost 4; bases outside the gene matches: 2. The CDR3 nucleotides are TGTGCCAGCAGCTCACAGGGGGCGAATCAGCCCCAGCATTTT. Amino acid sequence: CASSSQGANQPQHF.

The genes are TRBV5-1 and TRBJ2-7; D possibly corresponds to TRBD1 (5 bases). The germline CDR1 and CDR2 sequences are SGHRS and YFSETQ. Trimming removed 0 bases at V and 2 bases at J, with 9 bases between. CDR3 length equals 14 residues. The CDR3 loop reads CASSLGAGTYEQYF. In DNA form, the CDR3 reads TGCGCCAGCAGCTTGGGAGCAGGGACCTACGAGCAGTACTTC.

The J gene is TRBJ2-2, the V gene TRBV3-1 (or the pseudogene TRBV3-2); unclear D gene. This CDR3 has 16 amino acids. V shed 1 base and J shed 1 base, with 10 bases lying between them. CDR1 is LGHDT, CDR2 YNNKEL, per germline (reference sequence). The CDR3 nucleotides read TGTGCCAGCAGCCAAGGGTGGCAGCAGAACACCGGGGAGCTGTTTTTT. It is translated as CASSQGWQQNTGELFF.